A single sample gave rise to the 12 T cell receptor beta chains below, sequenced in a study of T-cell memory formation after mild COVID-19. In TCRdb, the 5' RACE reads were re-called with MiXCR into one record per CDR3 protein. The sample contains about 270,000 distinct CDR3 sequences, roughly 15% of which appear only once. Sequencing used PBMCs or a T cell subset sorted from them (not recorded which). These receptor sequences come from a man aged 18 to 30 who had mild COVID-19 (a few samples of this study predate the infection). Cell type and time point are not known.

This clonotype was detected only a few times. This may stem from a read error, because a much larger clone lies one nucleotide away. V usage is TRBV7-6 and J usage is TRBJ2-7; maybe TRBD1 (5 bases). The germline CDR1 and CDR2 sequences are SGHVS and FNYEAQ. CDR3 length: 13 residues. Trimming stripped 4 bases from V and 6 bases from J, with 13 bases between. CDR3 residues: CASSSTPQGEQYF. The DNA for the CDR3 is TGTGCCAGCAGCTCAACCCCCCAGGGCGAGCAGTACTTC.

This clonotype has just a few counts. The rearrangement uses TRBV5-1 and TRBJ2-7; D tentatively reads TRBD1 or TRBD2 (6 bases each). CDR3 length: 14 residues. Per the germline V gene, CDR1 is SGHRS and CDR2 is YFSETQ. V shed 5 bases and J shed 7 bases, with 19 bases lying between them. The CDR3 DNA reads TGCGCCAGCAGAAGGGGGGAAGGGAAGAGGGAGCAGTACTTC. It encodes CASRRGEGKREQYF. The full variable domain, completed using reference TRBV5-1 and TRBJ2-7, is KAGVTQTPRYLIKTRGQQVTLSCSPISGHRSVSWYQQTPGQGLQFLFEYFSETQRNKGNFPGRFSGRQFSNSRSEMNVSTLELGDSALYLCASRRGEGKREQYFGPGTRLTVT.

This clonotype was detected only a few times. V and J are TRBV20-1 and TRBJ2-7, with 14 bases that match TRBD2. The germline V gene has CDR1 DFQATT and CDR2 SNEGSKA (reference sequence). The CDR3 length is 14 residues. After removal of 5 bases from V and 0 bases from J, the junction contained 0 bases not matched to a gene. CDR3 DNA sequence: TGCAGTGCTGGGACTAGCGGGAGCTCCTACGAGCAGTACGTC. It codes for CSAGTSGSSYEQYV.

This clonotype appeared a few times. V usage is TRBV21-1 and J usage is TRBJ2-3. TRBV21-1 is shown as a pseudogene. The CDR3 contains 11 residues. The CDR3 here is CASSYIYTQYF. The CDR3 DNA sequence: TGTGCCAGCAGCTATATTTATACGCAGTATTTT.

This chain uses TRBV7-9 with TRBJ2-5, with a tentative D call TRBD2 (5 bases). V was cut by 5 bases and J by 5 bases, with 15 bases left in between. This CDR3 has 14 amino acids. Looked up from germline, CDR1 is SEHNR and CDR2 is FQNEAQ (reference sequence). The CDR3 nucleotides are TGTGCCAGCAGCCCAGGACTGGCCCAGGAGACCCAGTACTTC. Translating it yields CASSPGLAQETQYF.

In this sample, this clonotype turned up a few times. The chain links TRBV7-2 to TRBJ2-7; no clear D. The CDR3 loop spans 13 amino acids. Germline CDR1 and CDR2: SGHTA and FQGNSA. Deletions cut 3 bases from V and 2 bases from J, with 8 bases between. CDR3 amino acids: CASSFGLAYEQYF. CDR3 nucleotide sequence: TGTGCCAGCAGCTTTGGGTTGGCCTACGAGCAGTACTTC.

This clonotype showed up many times. The J gene is TRBJ2-2, the V gene TRBV4-1; 7 nucleotides align to TRBD2. The CDR3 has 15 residues. V dropped 1 base and J dropped 1; count of bases not matched to a gene: 0. Germline CDR1 and CDR2: MGHRA and YSYEKL. This CDR3 is CASSQAGGNTGELFF. In DNA form, the CDR3 reads TGCGCCAGCAGCCAAGCGGGGGGGAACACCGGGGAGCTGTTTTTT.

The V gene is TRBV7-6, the J gene TRBJ1-5, with 8 bases that match TRBD1. Trimming cost V 4 bases and J 10 bases; bases outside gene matches: 6. The CDR3 covers 13 residues. Germline CDR1 is SGHVS and CDR2 is FNYEAQ. The CDR3 sequence: CASSSDRVGPQHF. CDR3 DNA: TGTGCCAGCAGCTCGGACAGGGTGGGCCCCCAGCATTTT.

This chain links TRBV7-3 with TRBJ1-1, with no clear D. Trimming shortened V by 3 bases and J by 5 bases, and 10 bases separated the two germline ends. CDR1 SGHTA and CDR2 FQGTGA come from the germline V gene. This CDR3 has 13 amino acids. The CDR3 nucleotides are TGTGCCAGCAGCTTTATCCGTGGGACTGAAGCTTTCTTT. It yields the protein CASSFIRGTEAFF.

The chain links TRBV10-3 to TRBJ2-2; tentative D call: TRBD1 (6 bases). The CDR3 totals 11 residues. Trimming took 10 bases from V and 6 from J, leaving 9 bases between them. Per the germline V gene, CDR1 is ENHRY and CDR2 is SYGVKD. CDR3 bases: TGTGCCACACAGGGCCCCGGGGAGCTGTTTTTT. This sequence encodes CATQGPGELFF.

There are a few counts of this clonotype. This chain connects TRBV7-9 to TRBJ2-5, with TRBD2 matching 9 bases. Germline CDR1 reads SEHNR; CDR2 reads FQNEAQ (reference sequence). The CDR3 length is 15 residues. The J segment lost 7 bases and the V segment lost 2 bases, leaving 8 bases of the junction unmatched. CDR3 region: CASSLPGTSFGTQYF. DNA for the CDR3: TGTGCCAGCAGCTTACCCGGGACTAGCTTTGGGACCCAGTACTTC.

This clonotype was picked up many times. The chain combines TRBV7-3 with TRBJ1-1; perhaps TRBD1 as D (5 bases). The CDR3 is 12 residues long. The V end lost 5 bases, the J end lost 9 bases, and 13 bases lay between the germline ends. Per the germline V gene, CDR1 is SGHTA and CDR2 is FQGTGA. The CDR3 loop reads CASSTGPGQAFF. Written as DNA, the CDR3 is TGTGCCAGCAGCACGGGGCCAGGGCAAGCTTTCTTT.